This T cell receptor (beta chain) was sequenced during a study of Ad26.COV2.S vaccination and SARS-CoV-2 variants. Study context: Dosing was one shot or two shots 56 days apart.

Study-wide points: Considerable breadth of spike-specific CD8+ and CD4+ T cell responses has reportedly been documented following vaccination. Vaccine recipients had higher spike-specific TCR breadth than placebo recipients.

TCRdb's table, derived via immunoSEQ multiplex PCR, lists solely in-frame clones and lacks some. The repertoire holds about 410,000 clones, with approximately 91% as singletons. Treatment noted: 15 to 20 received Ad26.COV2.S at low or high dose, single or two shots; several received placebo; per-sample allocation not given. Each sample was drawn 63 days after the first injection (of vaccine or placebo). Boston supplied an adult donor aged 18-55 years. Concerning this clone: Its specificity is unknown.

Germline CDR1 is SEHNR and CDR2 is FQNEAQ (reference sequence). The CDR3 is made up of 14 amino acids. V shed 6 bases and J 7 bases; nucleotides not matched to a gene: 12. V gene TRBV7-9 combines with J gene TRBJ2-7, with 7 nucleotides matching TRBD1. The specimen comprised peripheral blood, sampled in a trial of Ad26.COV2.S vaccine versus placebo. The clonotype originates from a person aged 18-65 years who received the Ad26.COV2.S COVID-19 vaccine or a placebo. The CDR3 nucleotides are TGTGCCAGCAGAAAGGGGACAGTCGCAGGGGAGCAGTACTTC. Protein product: CASRKGTVAGEQYF. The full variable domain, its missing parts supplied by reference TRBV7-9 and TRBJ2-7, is DTGVSQNPRHKITKRGQNVTFRCDPISEHNRLYWYRQTLGQGPEFLTYFQNEAQLEKSRLLSDRFSAERPKGSFSTLEIQRTEQGDSAMYLCASRKGTVAGEQYFGPGTRLTVT.